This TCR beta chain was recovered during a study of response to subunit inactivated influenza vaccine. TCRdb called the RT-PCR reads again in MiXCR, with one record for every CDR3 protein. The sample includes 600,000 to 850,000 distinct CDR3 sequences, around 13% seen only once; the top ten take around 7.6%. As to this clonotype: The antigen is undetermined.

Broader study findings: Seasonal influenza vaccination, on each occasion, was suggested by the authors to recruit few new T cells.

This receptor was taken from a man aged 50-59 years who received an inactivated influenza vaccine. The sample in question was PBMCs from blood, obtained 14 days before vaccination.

The CDR3 protein is CASSPDGRVGYTF. The CDR3 nucleotides are TGCGCCAGCAGCCCCGATGGGAGGGTTGGCTACACCTTC. The chain couples TRBV4-3 to TRBJ1-2; D unclear. V lost 4 bases and J lost 7, with 13 bases in between. CDR3 size: 13 residues. The germline V gene has CDR1 LGHNA and CDR2 YSLEER.